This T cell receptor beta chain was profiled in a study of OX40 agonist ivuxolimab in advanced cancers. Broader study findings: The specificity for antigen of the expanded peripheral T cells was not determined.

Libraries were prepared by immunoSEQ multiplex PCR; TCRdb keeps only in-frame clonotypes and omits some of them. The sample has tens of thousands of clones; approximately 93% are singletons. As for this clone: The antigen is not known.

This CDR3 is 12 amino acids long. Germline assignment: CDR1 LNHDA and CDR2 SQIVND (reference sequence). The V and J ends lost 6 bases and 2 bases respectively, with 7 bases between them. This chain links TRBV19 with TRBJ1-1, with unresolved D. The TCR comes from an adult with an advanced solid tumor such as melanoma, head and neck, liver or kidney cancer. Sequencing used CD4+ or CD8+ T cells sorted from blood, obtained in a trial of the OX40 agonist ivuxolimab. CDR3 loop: CASRAGNTEAFF. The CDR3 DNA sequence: TGTGCCAGTAGAGCAGGAAACACTGAAGCTTTCTTT.